The 10 T cell receptor beta chains below all came from one sample that was sequenced in a study of T cells in Graves' hyperthyroidism and ophthalmopathy. RNA transcripts provided the source from which TCR beta CDR3 regions were amplified. The HTBI primer set drove a first-round RT-PCR of the TCR CDR3. Via MiXCR, TCRdb re-called the multiplex PCR reads, giving one row per CDR3 protein. The table records 45,000 to 55,000 distinct CDR3 sequences, 54% of them present only once. Specimen: peripheral blood or thyroid tissue (not recorded which). Source of these receptors: a man between 18 and 35 years old with Graves' hyperthyroidism.

This clonotype was observed at least ten times. This chain links TRBV6-5 with TRBJ1-6; D might be TRBD1 (6 bases). CDR1 is MNHEY, CDR2 SVGAGI, per germline. CDR3 length: 16 residues. V shed 5 bases and J shed 9 bases, with 20 bases lying between them. In nucleotides, the CDR3 is TGTGCCAGCAGTAACTTGGGACACCCAGGGATTTCACCCCTCCACTTT. Its protein product is CASSNLGHPGISPLHF.

Note on this clonotype: This clone may be a read error of a much larger clone one base away. Given the absence of the conserved phenylalanine or tryptophan at the CDR3 end, a read error is likely. The limits of the CDR3 on the DNA are not certain, so only TCRdb's listed CDR3 is given. The CDR3 loop is CASRGGGTYQSEEYL. The chain couples TRBV7-2 to TRBJ2-5; the table's D call, TRBD2, was not checked against the DNA. Germline V CDR1 and CDR2: SGHTA, FQGNSA. The CDR3 length equals 15 residues, ends included.

This clonotype was picked up many times. The gene calls are TRBV11-2 and TRBJ2-5, with TRBD2 matching over 11 bases. V lost 5 bases and J lost 3; bases outside the gene matches: 5. The CDR3 totals 15 residues. Germline CDR1 SGHAT, CDR2 FQNNGV. The CDR3 DNA reads as TGTGCCAGCAGCCTTAGCGGGAGGGCCGAAGAGACCCAGTACTTC. Protein product: CASSLSGRAEETQYF.

The chain uses TRBV20-1 and TRBJ2-7; TRBD1 agrees at 9 bases. Germline CDR1 and CDR2: DFQATT and SNEGSKA (reference sequence). The trim removed 6 bases at V and 5 bases at J, leaving 8 bases unmatched. The CDR3 totals 13 residues. Here the CDR3 DNA reads TGCAGTGCACCGGACAGGGGTCAAGACGAGCAGTACTTC. Residues: CSAPDRGQDEQYF.

The chain employs TRBV7-6 and TRBJ2-7, with 9 nucleotides matching TRBD2. Trimming at V came to 5 bases and at J to 4 bases, leaving 3 bases not matched to a gene. Germline assignment: CDR1 SGHVS and CDR2 FNYEAQ. This CDR3 has 13 amino acids. As DNA, the CDR3 is TGTGCCAGCAGCCCTACTAGCGGGTACGAGCAGTACTTC. It is translated as CASSPTSGYEQYF.

This clonotype was seen ten or more times. A much larger clone differs from this one at a single base, so this may be a read error. The V and J genes are TRBV7-2 and TRBJ2-7; no reliable D call. Germline-derived CDR1 and CDR2 are SGHTA and FQGNSA. The CDR3 loop spans 11 amino acids. The CDR3: CASGLDYEQYF. The CDR3 DNA sequence: TGTGCCAGCGGCTTAGATTACGAGCAGTACTTC.

This clonotype was picked up many times. The gene calls are TRBV11-2 and TRBJ1-6; D ambiguous. This CDR3 is 15 amino acids long. Germline lookup yields CDR1 SGHAT and CDR2 FQNNGV. V was clipped by 5 bases and J by 7 bases, with 15 bases between them. The CDR3: CASSTSSSPNSPLHF. CDR3 in DNA: TGTGCCAGCAGCACTAGTTCCAGCCCGAATTCACCCCTCCACTTT.

This clonotype is a singleton in its sample. Given a much more abundant clone one base away, this may be a read error. The J gene is TRBJ1-5, the V gene TRBV10-2; TRBD1 matches 8 bases. Germline V gene lookup returns CDR1 WSHSY and CDR2 SAAADI. There are 15 residues in the CDR3. Trimming took 0 bases from V and 4 from J; bases not matched to a gene: 2. CDR3 loop: CASSESDRVNQPQHF. The CDR3 DNA reads as TGCGCCAGCAGTGAGTCGGACAGGGTGAATCAGCCCCAGCATTTT.

This chain uses TRBV12-3 or TRBV12-4 with TRBJ2-6; D is possibly TRBD1 or TRBD2 (5 bases each). V lost 6 bases and J 5 bases, leaving 11 bases between the germline ends. This CDR3 spans 14 amino acids. The CDR3 nucleotides read TGTGCCAGCAGGCAGGGAGTTAGGGCCAACGTCCTGACTTTC. The encoded protein is CASRQGVRANVLTF.

The genes are TRBV7-6 and TRBJ2-7, with D possibly being TRBD1 (6 bases). Looked up from germline, CDR1 is SGHVS and CDR2 is FNYEAQ. CDR3 length: 16 amino acids. The V end lost 1 base, the J end lost 3 bases, and 16 bases lay between the germline ends. The CDR3 nucleotides read TGTGCCAGCAGCTTAGGCCCACAGGGCGAGATCTACGAGCAGTACTTC. Its protein product is CASSLGPQGEIYEQYF.